This TCR beta chain was identified in a study of human T cells and chemical hapten exposure. For the study at large: The use of 2% DPC on about 2 cm by about 2 cm of upper inner arm skin constituted sensitization.

Stated time point: patch test 3, about 24 weeks after DPC sensitization. Described treatment: therapeutic diphenylcyclopropenone sensitization with weekly scalp DPC. Investigators collected blood before applying each patch test. Of note for this clonotype: The antigen is unknown.

The V and J ends lost 5 bases and 2 bases, in that order; junction bases with no gene match: 6. The CDR3 spans 14 residues. Germline V gene lookup returns CDR1 SGHVS and CDR2 FQNEAQ. Attachment of unique molecular identifiers to individual cDNA molecules was performed in the library. One entry per CDR3 protein results from TCRdb running MiXCR on the RACE reads. The data show about 190,000 distinct CDR3 sequences, about 25% seen once. Whole-study findings and limits: The study found that PT1 expanded TCR counts correlated positively with patch test score.

The input for sequencing was whole blood, taken in connection with sensitization to the hapten diphenylcyclopropenone (DPC). The clonotype comes from a woman aged 40 to 50 with alopecia areata. Some clones in this sample may be carry-over from other donors' samples. The V and J genes are TRBV7-8 and TRBJ2-7; 7 bases are a match to TRBD1. This CDR3 reads CASSGTGTAYEQYF. The DNA of the CDR3 is TGTGCCAGCAGCGGGACCGGGACAGCCTACGAGCAGTACTTC.